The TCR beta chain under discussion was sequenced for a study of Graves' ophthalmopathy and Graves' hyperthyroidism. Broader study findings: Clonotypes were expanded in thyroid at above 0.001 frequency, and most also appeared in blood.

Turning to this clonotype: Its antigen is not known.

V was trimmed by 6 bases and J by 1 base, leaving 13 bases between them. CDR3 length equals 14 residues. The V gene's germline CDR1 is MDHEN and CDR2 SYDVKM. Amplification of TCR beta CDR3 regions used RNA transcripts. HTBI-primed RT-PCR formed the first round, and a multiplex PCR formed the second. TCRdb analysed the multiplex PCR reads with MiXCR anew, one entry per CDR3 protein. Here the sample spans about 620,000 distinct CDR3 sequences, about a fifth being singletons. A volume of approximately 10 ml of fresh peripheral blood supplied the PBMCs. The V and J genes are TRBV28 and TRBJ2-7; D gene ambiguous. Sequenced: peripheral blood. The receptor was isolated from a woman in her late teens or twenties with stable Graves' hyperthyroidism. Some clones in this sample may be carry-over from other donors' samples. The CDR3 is CASRGLLSSYEQYF. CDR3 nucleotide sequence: TGTGCCAGCAGAGGGCTTCTCTCGTCCTACGAGCAGTACTTC.